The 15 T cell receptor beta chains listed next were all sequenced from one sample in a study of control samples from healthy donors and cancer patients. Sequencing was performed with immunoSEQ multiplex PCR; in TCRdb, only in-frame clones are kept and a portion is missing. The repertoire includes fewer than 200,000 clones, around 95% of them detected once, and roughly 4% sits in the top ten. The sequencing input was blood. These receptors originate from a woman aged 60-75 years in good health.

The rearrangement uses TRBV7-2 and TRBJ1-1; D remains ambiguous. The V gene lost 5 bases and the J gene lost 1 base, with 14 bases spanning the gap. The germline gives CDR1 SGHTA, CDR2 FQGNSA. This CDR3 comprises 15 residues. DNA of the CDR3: TGTGCCAGCAGCCCCGCCTTCTTCCGGAACACTGAAGCTTTCTTT. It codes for CASSPAFFRNTEAFF. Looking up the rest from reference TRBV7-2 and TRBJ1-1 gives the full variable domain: GAGVSQSPSNKVTEKGKDVELRCDPISGHTALYWYRQSLGQGLEFLIYFQGNSAPDKSGLPSDRFSAERTGGSVSTLTIQRTQQEDSAVYLCASSPAFFRNTEAFFGQGTRLTVV.

The CDR3 DNA reads as TGTGCCAGCAGCTTAGACAGGGGGACAGATACGCAGTATTTT. This gives the protein CASSLDRGTDTQYF. The chain employs TRBV11-2 and TRBJ2-3, with 7 positions matching TRBD1. Germline V gives CDR1 SGHAT, CDR2 FQNNGV. CDR3 length: 14 residues. V was pared by 0 bases and J by 3 bases, with 0 bases of the junction left unmatched.

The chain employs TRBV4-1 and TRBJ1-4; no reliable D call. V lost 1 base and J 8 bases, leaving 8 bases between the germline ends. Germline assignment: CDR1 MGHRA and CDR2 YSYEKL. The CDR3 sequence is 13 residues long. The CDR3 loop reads CASSQGDYEKLFF. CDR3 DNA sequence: TGCGCCAGCAGCCAAGGTGATTACGAAAAACTGTTTTTT.

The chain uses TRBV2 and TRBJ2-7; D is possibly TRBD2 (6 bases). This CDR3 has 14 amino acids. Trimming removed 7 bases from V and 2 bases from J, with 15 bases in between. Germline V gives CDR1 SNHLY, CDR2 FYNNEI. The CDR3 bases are TGTGCCAGCAAGGGCGCTAGCGTTGCCTACGAGCAGTACTTC. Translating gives CASKGASVAYEQYF.

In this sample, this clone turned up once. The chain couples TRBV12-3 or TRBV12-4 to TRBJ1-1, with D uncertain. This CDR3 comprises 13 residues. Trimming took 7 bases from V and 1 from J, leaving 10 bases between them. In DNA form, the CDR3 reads TGTGCCAGCACCACACAACCGAACACTGAAGCTTTCTTT. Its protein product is CASTTQPNTEAFF.

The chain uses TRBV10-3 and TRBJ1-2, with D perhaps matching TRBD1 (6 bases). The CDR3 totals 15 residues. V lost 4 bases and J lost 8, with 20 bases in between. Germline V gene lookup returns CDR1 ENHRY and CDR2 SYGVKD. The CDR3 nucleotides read TGTGCCATCAGTGCACCGGACAGAACTGACCCAGGCTACACCTTC. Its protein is CAISAPDRTDPGYTF.

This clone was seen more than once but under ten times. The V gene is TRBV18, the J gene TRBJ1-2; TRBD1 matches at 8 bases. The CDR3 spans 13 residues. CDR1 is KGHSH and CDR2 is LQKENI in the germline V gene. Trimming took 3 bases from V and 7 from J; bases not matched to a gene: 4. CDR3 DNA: TGTGCCAGCTCACCGGGGCAGGGGGCTGGCTACACCTTC. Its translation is CASSPGQGAGYTF.

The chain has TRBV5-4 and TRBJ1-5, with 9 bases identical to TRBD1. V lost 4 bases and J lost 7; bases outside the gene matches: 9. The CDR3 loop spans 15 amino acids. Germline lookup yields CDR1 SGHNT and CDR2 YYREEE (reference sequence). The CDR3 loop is CASSEGQGFDQPQHF. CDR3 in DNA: TGTGCCAGCAGCGAGGGACAGGGTTTCGACCAGCCCCAGCATTTT.

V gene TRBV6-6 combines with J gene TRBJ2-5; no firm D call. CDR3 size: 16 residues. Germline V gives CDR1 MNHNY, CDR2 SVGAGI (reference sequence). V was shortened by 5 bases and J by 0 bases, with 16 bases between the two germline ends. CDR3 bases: TGTGCCAGCAGTCTTTCTGGCAGGCCGTACCAAGAGACCCAGTACTTC. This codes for CASSLSGRPYQETQYF.

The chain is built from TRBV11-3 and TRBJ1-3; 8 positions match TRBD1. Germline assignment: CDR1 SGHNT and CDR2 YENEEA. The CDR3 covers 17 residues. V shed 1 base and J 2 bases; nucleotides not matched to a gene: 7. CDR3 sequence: CASSLGRQGMTGNTIYF. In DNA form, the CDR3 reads TGTGCCAGCAGCTTAGGCCGACAGGGGATGACTGGAAACACCATATATTTT.

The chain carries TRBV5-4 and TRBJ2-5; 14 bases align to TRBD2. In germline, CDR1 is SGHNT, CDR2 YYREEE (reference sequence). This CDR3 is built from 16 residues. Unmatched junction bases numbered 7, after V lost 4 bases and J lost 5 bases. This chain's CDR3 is CASSPTSGGAWETQYF. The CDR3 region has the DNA TGTGCCAGCAGCCCGACTAGCGGGGGGGCATGGGAGACCCAGTACTTC.

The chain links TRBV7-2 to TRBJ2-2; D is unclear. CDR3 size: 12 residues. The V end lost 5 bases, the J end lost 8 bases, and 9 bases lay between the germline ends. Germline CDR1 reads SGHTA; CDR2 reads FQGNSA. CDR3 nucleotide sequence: TGTGCCAGCAGCCGCAACTTGGGGGAGCTGTTTTTT. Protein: CASSRNLGELFF.

The chain's CDR3 is CASSPGDQETQYF. DNA for the CDR3: TGTGCCAGCTCACCCGGGGACCAAGAGACCCAGTACTTC. V gene TRBV18 combines with J gene TRBJ2-5; D might be TRBD2 (5 bases). The CDR3 runs 13 residues. V shed 3 bases and J shed 0 bases, with 5 bases lying between them. From germline, CDR1 is KGHSH and CDR2 LQKENI. The variable domain in full, with the rest retrieved from reference TRBV18 and TRBJ2-5, is NAGVMQNPRHLVRRRGQEARLRCSPMKGHSHVYWYRQLPEEGLKFMVYLQKENIIDESGMPKERFSAEFPKEGPSILRIQQVVRGDSAAYFCASSPGDQETQYFGPGTRLLVL.

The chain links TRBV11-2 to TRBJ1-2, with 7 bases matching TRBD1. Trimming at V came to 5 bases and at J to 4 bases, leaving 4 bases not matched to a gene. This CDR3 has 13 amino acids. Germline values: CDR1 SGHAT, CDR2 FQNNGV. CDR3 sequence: CASSHGTVYGYTF. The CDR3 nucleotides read TGTGCCAGCAGCCACGGGACAGTCTATGGCTACACCTTC.

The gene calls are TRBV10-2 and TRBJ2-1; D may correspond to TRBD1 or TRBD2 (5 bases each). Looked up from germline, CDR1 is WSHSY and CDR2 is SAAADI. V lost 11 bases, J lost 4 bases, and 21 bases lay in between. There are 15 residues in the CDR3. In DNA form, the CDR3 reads TGCGCCGGGTCCGGGACGGAAGGGAGTTACAATGAGCAGTTCTTC. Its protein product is CAGSGTEGSYNEQFF.